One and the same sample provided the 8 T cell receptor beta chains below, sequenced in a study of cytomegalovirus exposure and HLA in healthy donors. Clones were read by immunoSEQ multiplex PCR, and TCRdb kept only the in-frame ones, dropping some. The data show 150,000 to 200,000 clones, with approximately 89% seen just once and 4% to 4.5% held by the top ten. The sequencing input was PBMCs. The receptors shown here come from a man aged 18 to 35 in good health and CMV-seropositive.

CDR3 region: CASSSGQRHQPQHF. The CDR3 region has the DNA TGTGCCAGCAGTTCGGGACAGCGCCATCAGCCCCAGCATTTT. The chain has TRBV28 and TRBJ1-5; 7 nucleotides align to TRBD1. Trimming cost V 4 bases and J 5 bases; bases outside gene matches: 5. There are 14 residues in the CDR3. Germline loops: CDR1 MDHEN, CDR2 SYDVKM.

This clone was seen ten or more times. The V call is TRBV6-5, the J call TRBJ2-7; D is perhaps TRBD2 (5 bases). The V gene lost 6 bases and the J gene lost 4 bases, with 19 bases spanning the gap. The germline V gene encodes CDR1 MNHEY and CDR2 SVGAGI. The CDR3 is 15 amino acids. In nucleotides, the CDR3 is TGTGCCAGCAGATCTCTGGACCATCGGGGTTACGAGCAGTACTTC. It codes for CASRSLDHRGYEQYF.

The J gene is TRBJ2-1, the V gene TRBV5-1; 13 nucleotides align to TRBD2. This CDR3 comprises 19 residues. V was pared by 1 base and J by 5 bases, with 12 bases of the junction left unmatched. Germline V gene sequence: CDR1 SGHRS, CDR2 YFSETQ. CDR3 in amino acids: CASSLTFFRLAGGNNEQFF. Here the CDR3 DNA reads TGCGCCAGCAGCTTGACCTTTTTTCGACTAGCGGGAGGAAACAATGAGCAGTTCTTC.

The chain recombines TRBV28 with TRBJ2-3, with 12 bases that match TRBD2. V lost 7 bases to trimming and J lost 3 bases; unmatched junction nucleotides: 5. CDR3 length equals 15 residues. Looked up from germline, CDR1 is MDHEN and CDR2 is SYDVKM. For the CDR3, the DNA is TGTGCCAGCAAAGCCGGGACTAGCGGGACAGATACGCAGTATTTT. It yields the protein CASKAGTSGTDTQYF.

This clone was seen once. The CDR3 sequence: CASRPYSGIAKNIQYF. The CDR3 DNA is TGTGCCAGCAGACCCTACAGCGGTATAGCCAAAAACATTCAGTACTTC. The chain couples TRBV11-2 to TRBJ2-4, with D possibly being TRBD2 (5 bases). CDR1 SGHAT and CDR2 FQNNGV come from the germline V gene. V was clipped by 6 bases and J by 0 bases, with 15 bases between them. The CDR3 totals 16 residues.

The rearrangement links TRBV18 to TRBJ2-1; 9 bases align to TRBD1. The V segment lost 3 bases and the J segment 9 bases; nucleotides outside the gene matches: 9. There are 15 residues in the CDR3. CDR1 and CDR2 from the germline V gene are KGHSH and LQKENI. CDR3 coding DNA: TGTGCCAGCTCACCCGGGACAGGGTTACAATCTGAGCAGTTCTTC. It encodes CASSPGTGLQSEQFF.

The CDR3 loop is CASSPRSGTSGSYEQFF. The CDR3 DNA reads as TGTGCCAGCAGCCCCCGCTCCGGGACTAGCGGGAGTTATGAGCAGTTCTTC. The rearrangement joins TRBV11-3 to TRBJ2-1; TRBD2 matches 14 bases. Germline-derived CDR1 and CDR2 are SGHNT and YENEEA. This CDR3 contains 17 residues. J was trimmed by 8 bases and V by 5 bases; bases with no gene match: 11.

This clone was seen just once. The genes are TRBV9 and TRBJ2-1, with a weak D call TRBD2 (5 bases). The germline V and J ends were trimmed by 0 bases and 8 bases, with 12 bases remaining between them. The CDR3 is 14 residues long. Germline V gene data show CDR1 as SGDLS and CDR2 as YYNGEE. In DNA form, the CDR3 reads TGTGCCAGCAGCGTAGCGGGGTTTTTCGATGAGCAGTTCTTC. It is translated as CASSVAGFFDEQFF.